These T cell receptor beta chains were read from a single sample in a study of cytomegalovirus exposure and HLA in healthy donors. Assay used: immunoSEQ multiplex PCR; TCRdb lists only in-frame clones, some missing. The table includes 150,000 to 200,000 clones, around 78% detected once. Sequencing input: PBMCs. The source of these receptors is a woman aged 40-49 years in good health and CMV-seronegative. CDR3s include the opening cysteine and the closing phenylalanine or tryptophan. A D gene is named only where the DNA matches it firmly. Size is omitted from some rows. Given values are once, few, many or a class for expanded clones.

length: 16
D: TRBD1
size: few
J: TRBJ1-3
V: TRBV5-6
CDR3: CASSFTGQGSGNTIYF
DNA: TGTGCCAGCAGCTTTACGGGACAGGGATCCGGAAACACCATATATTTT

length: 14
D: .
size: .
J: TRBJ2-7
V: TRBV6-6
CDR3: CASRRTTSSYEQYF
DNA: TGTGCCAGCAGACGGACTACGAGCTCCTACGAGCAGTACTTC

length: 17
D: TRBD1
size: .
J: TRBJ1-2
V: TRBV27
CDR3: CASSSYNPFDRDYGYTF
DNA: TGTGCCAGCAGTTCGTATAACCCCTTCGACAGGGACTATGGCTACACCTTC

length: 15
D: TRBD1
size: .
J: TRBJ2-5
V: TRBV7-7
CDR3: CASSLGQGLAETQYF
DNA: TGTGCTAGCAGCTTAGGACAGGGGTTAGCAGAGACCCAGTACTTC

length: 15
D: .
size: .
J: TRBJ2-1
V: TRBV6-5
CDR3: CASSFSLSGGNEQFF
DNA: TGTGCCAGCAGTTTCTCCCTGTCGGGTGGAAATGAGCAGTTCTTC

length: 16
D: .
size: once
J: TRBJ1-4
V: TRBV4-2
CDR3: CASSQLKQGLNEKLFF
DNA: TGTGCCAGCAGCCAATTGAAACAGGGCCTGAATGAAAAACTGTTTTTT

length: 21
D: TRBD1
size: .
J: TRBJ2-6
V: TRBV10-1
CDR3: CASSESRAGGPPTYGANVLTF
DNA: TGCGCCAGCAGTGAGTCGAGGGCAGGGGGCCCTCCCACCTATGGGGCCAACGTCCTGACTTTC

length: 13
D: .
size: .
J: TRBJ2-7
V: TRBV28
CDR3: CASSIEVPYEQYF
DNA: TGTGCCAGCAGTATTGAGGTCCCCTACGAGCAGTACTTC

length: 16
D: TRBD2
size: .
J: TRBJ2-1
V: TRBV14
CDR3: CASSTRTSGVYNEQFF
DNA: TGTGCCAGCAGCACCCGGACTAGCGGGGTATACAATGAGCAGTTCTTC

length: 14
D: .
size: .
J: TRBJ1-1
V: TRBV4-2
CDR3: CASSQETGWAEAFF
DNA: TGTGCCAGCAGCCAAGAAACGGGATGGGCTGAAGCTTTCTTT

length: 12
D: .
size: .
J: TRBJ2-7
V: TRBV7-9
CDR3: CASSPHYGEQYF
DNA: TGTGCCAGCAGCCCCCACTACGGTGAGCAGTACTTC

length: 15
D: .
size: .
J: TRBJ2-2
V: TRBV2
CDR3: CASSFYDSAAGELFF
DNA: TGTGCCAGCAGTTTTTATGACTCGGCTGCCGGGGAGCTGTTTTTT

length: 19
D: .
size: .
J: TRBJ1-2
V: TRBV6-1
CDR3: CASSEAKFPPGFYDYGYTF
DNA: TGTGCCAGCAGTGAAGCGAAGTTCCCTCCAGGATTTTACGACTATGGCTACACCTTC

length: 13
D: .
size: .
J: TRBJ1-2
V: TRBV7-9
CDR3: CASSLEGEGGYTF
DNA: TGTGCCAGCAGCTTAGAAGGGGAGGGTGGCTACACCTTC

length: 15
D: TRBD1
size: few
J: TRBJ2-2
V: TRBV5-1
CDR3: CASSMTGGVAGELFF
DNA: TGCGCCAGCAGCATGACAGGGGGCGTCGCCGGGGAGCTGTTTTTT

length: 13
D: .
size: .
J: TRBJ2-7
V: TRBV27
CDR3: CASSSHNSYEQYF
DNA: TGTGCCAGCAGTTCACATAACAGCTACGAGCAGTACTTC

length: 14
D: .
size: .
J: TRBJ1-2
V: TRBV5-1
CDR3: CASSLGLPDYGYTF
DNA: TGCGCCAGCAGCCTGGGACTTCCCGACTATGGCTACACCTTC

length: 12
D: .
size: .
J: TRBJ2-3
V: TRBV7-8
CDR3: CASSSTRDTQYF
DNA: TGTGCCAGCAGCTCTACCCGGGATACGCAGTATTTT

length: 15
D: TRBD1
size: once
J: TRBJ1-1
V: TRBV13
CDR3: CASSLVGTGGTEAFF
DNA: TGTGCCAGCAGCTTAGTCGGGACAGGGGGGACTGAAGCTTTCTTT

length: 12
D: .
size: .
J: TRBJ2-1
V: TRBV7-9
CDR3: CASSLEEGRQFF
DNA: TGTGCCAGCAGCTTAGAGGAGGGCAGGCAGTTCTTC

length: 14
D: .
size: .
J: TRBJ2-2
V: TRBV6-1
CDR3: CASTLLVDTGELFF
DNA: TGTGCCAGCACTCTACTAGTCGACACCGGGGAGCTGTTTTTT

length: 14
D: .
size: once
J: TRBJ2-2
V: TRBV27
CDR3: CASRPGGFTGELFF
DNA: TGTGCCAGCAGACCCGGGGGTTTCACCGGGGAGCTGTTTTTT

length: 14
D: .
size: once
J: TRBJ2-1
V: TRBV4-1
CDR3: CASSQDRPGNEQFF
DNA: TGCGCCAGCAGCCAAGATAGACCGGGCAATGAGCAGTTCTTC

length: 16
D: .
size: .
J: TRBJ1-5
V: TRBV7-8
CDR3: CASSLAPGTLNQPQHF
DNA: TGTGCCAGCAGCTTAGCGCCTGGGACACTAAATCAGCCCCAGCATTTT

length: 16
D: TRBD1
size: .
J: TRBJ1-1
V: TRBV5-8
CDR3: CASSLGQDREWTEAFF
DNA: TGTGCCAGCTCACTAGGACAGGACAGGGAGTGGACTGAAGCTTTCTTT

length: 13
D: .
size: .
J: TRBJ1-1
V: TRBV19
CDR3: CASSQGVGTEAFF
DNA: TGTGCCAGTAGCCAAGGGGTCGGCACTGAAGCTTTCTTT

length: 16
D: .
size: .
J: TRBJ1-1
V: TRBV21-1
CDR3: CASSKDRGTDNTEAFF
DNA: TGTGCCAGCAGCAAAGATAGGGGGACAGATAACACTGAAGCTTTCTTT

length: 13
D: .
size: .
J: TRBJ1-1
V: TRBV15
CDR3: CATSRDRSTEAFF
DNA: TGTGCCACCAGCAGAGATCGTTCCACTGAAGCTTTCTTT

length: 14
D: TRBD2
size: few
J: TRBJ2-1
V: TRBV7-8
CDR3: CASSEREGYNEQFF
DNA: TGTGCCAGCAGCGAGCGGGAAGGGTACAATGAGCAGTTCTTC

length: 12
D: .
size: .
J: TRBJ1-2
V: TRBV28
CDR3: CASSPSNYGYTF
DNA: TGTGCCAGCAGTCCCTCCAACTATGGCTACACCTTC

length: 16
D: TRBD2
size: .
J: TRBJ2-7
V: TRBV19
CDR3: CASSKVAGAPSYEQYF
DNA: TGTGCCAGTAGTAAGGTAGCGGGGGCCCCCTCCTACGAGCAGTACTTC

length: 17
D: TRBD1
size: .
J: TRBJ1-2
V: TRBV13
CDR3: CASSSRDRKAGAYGYTF
DNA: TGTGCCAGCAGCTCCCGGGACAGGAAGGCCGGGGCCTATGGCTACACCTTC

length: 15
D: .
size: .
J: TRBJ2-1
V: TRBV6-5
CDR3: CASSYSRSGDNEQFF
DNA: TGTGCCAGCAGTTACTCGAGGTCCGGGGACAATGAGCAGTTCTTC

length: 16
D: .
size: .
J: TRBJ2-1
V: TRBV19
CDR3: CASSNSGLRSYNEQFF
DNA: TGTGCCAGTAGTAATAGCGGATTACGCTCCTACAATGAGCAGTTCTTC

length: 15
D: .
size: .
J: TRBJ2-5
V: TRBV29-1
CDR3: CSVEKTWTAKETQYF
DNA: TGCAGCGTTGAAAAAACTTGGACTGCAAAAGAGACCCAGTACTTC

length: 15
D: TRBD2
size: .
J: TRBJ2-7
V: TRBV5-1
CDR3: CASSLGLAGGYEQYF
DNA: TGCGCCAGCAGCTTGGGACTAGCGGGAGGTTACGAGCAGTACTTC

length: 14
D: TRBD1
size: .
J: TRBJ1-2
V: TRBV27
CDR3: CASSFGQGLFGYTF
DNA: TGTGCCAGCAGTTTTGGACAGGGGCTCTTTGGCTACACCTTC

length: 16
D: TRBD2
size: .
J: TRBJ2-1
V: TRBV5-4
CDR3: CASSYSGGGHYNEQFF
DNA: TGTGCCAGCAGCTATAGCGGGGGAGGACACTACAATGAGCAGTTCTTC

length: 14
D: TRBD1
size: .
J: TRBJ1-1
V: TRBV18
CDR3: CASSPGTGGREAFF
DNA: TGTGCCAGCTCACCCGGGACAGGGGGAAGGGAAGCTTTCTTT

length: 14
D: .
size: once
J: TRBJ2-5
V: TRBV6-5
CDR3: CASSYGDLQETQYF
DNA: TGTGCCAGCAGTTACGGGGACTTACAAGAGACCCAGTACTTC

length: 12
D: .
size: .
J: TRBJ1-4
V: TRBV7-2
CDR3: CASSFMTGKLFF
DNA: TGTGCCAGCAGCTTTATGACAGGAAAACTGTTTTTT

length: 13
D: .
size: .
J: TRBJ1-1
V: TRBV29-1
CDR3: CSVVGNGNTEAFF
DNA: TGCAGCGTTGTTGGCAATGGGAACACTGAAGCTTTCTTT

length: 16
D: .
size: .
J: TRBJ1-3
V: TRBV7-3
CDR3: CASSLNGGSTGNTIYF
DNA: TGTGCCAGCAGCCTCAATGGAGGTTCTACTGGAAACACCATATATTTT

length: 15
D: TRBD2
size: .
J: TRBJ2-3
V: TRBV5-1
CDR3: CASSFEAGLTDTQYF
DNA: TGCGCCAGCAGCTTCGAAGCGGGGCTCACAGATACGCAGTATTTT

length: 15
D: .
size: .
J: TRBJ1-3
V: TRBV19
CDR3: CASSISRGSGNTIYF
DNA: TGTGCCAGTAGTATCTCCAGGGGCTCTGGAAACACCATATATTTT

length: 15
D: TRBD2
size: .
J: TRBJ2-3
V: TRBV7-3
CDR3: CASSPLAGGMDTQYF
DNA: TGTGCCAGCAGCCCCCTAGCGGGAGGAATGGATACGCAGTATTTT

length: 15
D: .
size: .
J: TRBJ2-5
V: TRBV4-1
CDR3: CASSQEGGKGETQYF
DNA: TGCGCCAGCAGCCAAGAGGGCGGGAAGGGAGAGACCCAGTACTTC

length: 17
D: .
size: once
J: TRBJ1-5
V: TRBV28
CDR3: CASSLGGRGRSNQPQHF
DNA: TGTGCCAGCAGTTTGGGAGGGAGAGGGAGAAGCAATCAGCCCCAGCATTTT

length: 15
D: TRBD1
size: .
J: TRBJ2-1
V: TRBV9
CDR3: CASSPPTGGDNEQFF
DNA: TGTGCCAGCAGCCCCCCGACAGGGGGCGATAATGAGCAGTTCTTC

length: 14
D: .
size: .
J: TRBJ2-3
V: TRBV30
CDR3: CACPSLAGTDTQYF
DNA: TGTGCCTGCCCGTCCCTAGCCGGCACAGATACGCAGTATTTT

length: 15
D: TRBD2
size: .
J: TRBJ2-1
V: TRBV28
CDR3: CASSAVRTSANEQFF
DNA: TGTGCCAGCAGTGCCGTTCGGACTAGCGCCAATGAGCAGTTCTTC

length: 15
D: TRBD1
size: .
J: TRBJ1-2
V: TRBV18
CDR3: CASSPGQGAPDGYTF
DNA: TGTGCCAGCTCACCCGGACAGGGGGCGCCCGATGGCTACACCTTC

length: 17
D: TRBD1
size: few
J: TRBJ1-1
V: TRBV30
CDR3: CAWSSLGQGRKNTEAFF
DNA: TGTGCCTGGAGTTCGCTCGGACAGGGGAGAAAGAACACTGAAGCTTTCTTT

length: 13
D: TRBD1
size: .
J: TRBJ2-7
V: TRBV5-1
CDR3: CASSLGQGDEQYF
DNA: TGCGCCAGCAGCTTGGGACAGGGGGACGAGCAGTACTTC

length: 15
D: TRBD1
size: few
J: TRBJ2-1
V: TRBV7-3
CDR3: CASSLTPGQGNEQFF
DNA: TGTGCCAGCAGCTTAACCCCGGGACAGGGAAATGAGCAGTTCTTC

length: 14
D: .
size: .
J: TRBJ2-1
V: TRBV7-8
CDR3: CASSLAFGDNEQFF
DNA: TGTGCCAGCAGCTTAGCATTCGGGGACAATGAGCAGTTCTTC

length: 17
D: .
size: .
J: TRBJ2-2
V: TRBV27
CDR3: CASQGGASRFNTGELFF
DNA: TGTGCCAGTCAAGGAGGGGCTAGCCGATTTAACACCGGGGAGCTGTTTTTT

length: 13
D: .
size: .
J: TRBJ1-1
V: TRBV7-7
CDR3: CASSLRANTEAFF
DNA: TGTGCTAGCAGCTTACGCGCGAACACTGAAGCTTTCTTT

length: 16
D: TRBD2
size: .
J: TRBJ2-1
V: TRBV6-6
CDR3: CASSYSVGGRGNEQFF
DNA: TGTGCCAGCAGTTACTCGGTCGGCGGGAGGGGGAATGAGCAGTTCTTC

length: 16
D: TRBD1
size: .
J: TRBJ1-2
V: TRBV7-9
CDR3: CASSLAMGQLYGGYTF
DNA: TGTGCCAGCAGCTTAGCAATGGGACAGCTTTATGGTGGCTACACCTTC